These 17 T cell receptor beta chains were all obtained from the same sample, sequenced in a study of cytomegalovirus exposure and HLA in healthy donors. The study ran its PCR with 60 Vbeta and 13 Jbeta primers. Clones were sequenced by immunoSEQ multiplex PCR, and TCRdb holds only the in-frame ones, with some missing. This table holds more than 65,000 clones, approximately 79% found once. The source material was PBMCs. The receptors originated from a female donor in good health and CMV-seronegative.

The V gene is TRBV30, the J gene TRBJ1-5; TRBD1 matches 7 bases. From germline, CDR1 is GTSNPN and CDR2 SVGIG (reference sequence). This CDR3 has 14 residues. V was clipped by 1 base and J by 3 bases; unmatched bases: 3. This chain's CDR3 is CAWSGGQFNQPQHF. The CDR3, as DNA: TGTGCCTGGAGTGGGGGACAGTTCAATCAGCCCCAGCATTTT.

The chain recombines TRBV6-5 with TRBJ2-1; D gene ambiguous. V gave up 0 bases and J gave up 5 bases, with 8 bases separating them. Germline values: CDR1 MNHEY, CDR2 SVGAGI. The CDR3 spans 14 residues. For the CDR3, the DNA is TGTGCCAGCAGTTACTCCTCCTCTAACAATGAGCAGTTCTTC. Amino acids: CASSYSSSNNEQFF.

V is TRBV28 and J is TRBJ1-2; TRBD1 matches at 9 bases. Germline CDR1 and CDR2: MDHEN and SYDVKM. With 5 bases clipped from V and 7 bases from J, the junction kept 11 bases outside the gene matches. This CDR3 is 15 amino acids long. The CDR3 reads CASSLPGTGGSGYTF. In DNA form, the CDR3 reads TGTGCCAGCAGTCTTCCGGGCACAGGGGGCTCTGGCTACACCTTC.

The gene calls are TRBV5-1 and TRBJ2-1; TRBD2 agrees at 10 bases. Germline loops: CDR1 SGHRS, CDR2 YFSETQ. V was clipped by 1 base and J by 3 bases; unmatched bases: 1. This CDR3 region has 15 residues. The CDR3 DNA reads TGCGCCAGCAGCTTGACTAGCGGGGTCTACAATGAGCAGTTCTTC. This sequence encodes CASSLTSGVYNEQFF.

This chain uses TRBV2 with TRBJ2-1, with 15 nucleotides matching TRBD2. Trimming at V came to 2 bases and at J to 10 bases, leaving 9 bases not matched to a gene. Looked up from germline, CDR1 is SNHLY and CDR2 is FYNNEI. The CDR3 contains 17 residues. CDR3 DNA: TGTGCCAGCAGTGAACGGGGACTAGCGGGAGGATTGACAGAGCAGTTCTTC. Encoded protein: CASSERGLAGGLTEQFF.

This clone was picked up one time. This chain links TRBV14 with TRBJ1-1; no clear D. V dropped 0 bases and J dropped 3 bases, with 11 bases sitting between them. The CDR3 is made up of 15 amino acids. Germline loops: CDR1 SGHDN, CDR2 FVKESK. The CDR3 sequence is CASSQDSPQYTEAFF. The CDR3 DNA is TGTGCCAGCAGCCAAGATTCACCCCAGTACACTGAAGCTTTCTTT.

The chain joins TRBV30 to TRBJ2-1; possible D gene TRBD2, 7 bases. V was clipped by 1 base and J by 3 bases, with 13 bases between them. CDR1 and CDR2 from the germline V gene are GTSNPN and SVGIG (reference sequence). The CDR3 sequence is 15 residues long. The CDR3 here is CAWSGRGASYNEQFF. CDR3 DNA sequence: TGTGCCTGGAGTGGTCGGGGGGCGAGCTACAATGAGCAGTTCTTC.

The V gene is TRBV30, the J gene TRBJ1-1; weak D call: TRBD1 (6 bases). Germline V gene data show CDR1 as GTSNPN and CDR2 as SVGIG (reference sequence). The V gene lost 2 bases and the J gene lost 1 base, with 20 bases spanning the gap. There are 17 residues in the CDR3. CDR3 region: CAWSKSMGETGNTEAFF. The CDR3 coding sequence is TGTGCCTGGAGTAAAAGCATGGGCGAGACAGGGAACACTGAAGCTTTCTTT.

The chain is built from TRBV15 and TRBJ2-2, with 10 bases fitting TRBD2. Germline CDR1 LNHNV, CDR2 YYDKDF (reference sequence). After removal of 1 base from V and 7 bases from J, the junction contained 9 bases not matched to a gene. The CDR3 is 17 amino acids. CDR3: CATSRGASGGRGGELFF. CDR3 bases: TGTGCCACCAGCAGAGGGGCTAGCGGGGGACGGGGCGGGGAGCTGTTTTTT.

This rearrangement joins TRBV19 to TRBJ1-5, with D unclear. The CDR3 is made up of 14 amino acids. Germline CDR1 LNHDA, CDR2 SQIVND (reference sequence). The V end was cut by 7 bases, the J end by 0 bases, with 10 bases between. The CDR3 DNA follows: TGTGCCAGTAATCAACAGACTAGCAATCAGCCCCAGCATTTT. It specifies CASNQQTSNQPQHF.

This clone showed up just a few times. J is TRBJ1-1 and V is TRBV5-1; a possible D gene is TRBD1 (5 bases). This CDR3 spans 14 amino acids. Trimming took off 2 bases at V and 2 bases at J, with 10 bases between the two ends. CDR1 is SGHRS and CDR2 is YFSETQ in the germline V gene. The DNA of the CDR3 is TGCGCCAGCAGCTTTCGGAGGGACAACACTGAAGCTTTCTTT. The encoded protein is CASSFRRDNTEAFF.

The table lists this clone with a count of one. The chain recombines TRBV2 with TRBJ2-2; TRBD2 might be the D (5 bases). Germline assignment: CDR1 SNHLY and CDR2 FYNNEI. Trimming took off 6 bases at V and 1 base at J, with 9 bases between the two ends. The CDR3 runs 14 residues. CDR3 sequence reads: CASSGKGNTGELFF. The DNA for the CDR3 is TGTGCCAGCAGCGGGAAGGGGAACACCGGGGAGCTGTTTTTT.

This chain uses TRBV5-1 with TRBJ2-3; D is unresolved. From germline, CDR1 is SGHRS and CDR2 YFSETQ. The V and J ends lost 0 bases and 5 bases respectively, with 10 bases between them. CDR3 length: 14 residues. The CDR3 region has the DNA TGCGCCAGCAGCTTGGACTCTAGGCGAGATACGCAGTATTTT. This gives the protein CASSLDSRRDTQYF.

The chain uses TRBV27 and TRBJ2-7; 9 positions agree with TRBD1. Germline CDR1 MNHEY, CDR2 SMNVEV (reference sequence). Losses at the gene ends were 4 bases for V and 2 bases for J; bases not matched to a gene: 6. The CDR3 runs 15 residues. The CDR3 nucleotides are TGTGCCAGCAGTTCTCCGGGACAGGGTACCTACGAGCAGTACTTC. It translates to CASSSPGQGTYEQYF.

The chain uses TRBV7-8 and TRBJ2-1, with 9 bases that match TRBD1. Losses at the gene ends were 2 bases for V and 3 bases for J; bases not matched to a gene: 5. The CDR3 contains 16 residues. Germline V gives CDR1 SGHVS, CDR2 FQNEAQ. This CDR3 is CASSLPRDRDYNEQFF. Written as DNA, the CDR3 is TGTGCCAGCAGCTTACCTCGGGACAGGGACTACAATGAGCAGTTCTTC. Looking up the rest from reference TRBV7-8 and TRBJ2-1 gives the full variable domain: GAGVSQSPRYKVAKRGQDVALRCDPISGHVSLFWYQQALGQGPEFLTYFQNEAQLDKSGLPSDRFFAERPEGSVSTLKIQRTQQEDSAVYLCASSLPRDRDYNEQFFGPGTRLTVL.

The J gene is TRBJ2-1, the V gene TRBV28, with TRBD1 matching 7 bases. CDR1 is MDHEN and CDR2 is SYDVKM in the germline V gene. The CDR3 is made up of 13 amino acids. V dropped 8 bases and J dropped 7; count of bases not matched to a gene: 8. The CDR3 nucleotides are TGTGCCAGCGAAAGGGGGCTCGATAATGAGCAGTTCTTC. Protein product: CASERGLDNEQFF.

The chain recombines TRBV7-6 with TRBJ2-1; 9 bases fit TRBD2. V was pared by 5 bases and J by 9 bases, with 14 bases of the junction left unmatched. Germline V gene lookup returns CDR1 SGHVS and CDR2 FNYEAQ. This CDR3 spans 16 amino acids. Here the CDR3 DNA reads TGTGCCAGCAGCGGAATTCGGGCGGGGGGGCCAGGTGAGCAGTTCTTC. This translates into CASSGIRAGGPGEQFF.